The clone carrying this T cell receptor (beta chain) is medium-sized in the sample. As yet, its antigen is unknown. This record belongs to a study of glioma-infiltrating T cells. Study-wide results and caveats: Non-neoplastic patients had below-expected tissue-blood divergence, while all gliomas exceeded expectation.

This CDR3 comprises 17 residues. Looked up from germline, CDR1 is SGHTA and CDR2 is FQGNSA. Trimming shortened V by 4 bases and J by 0 bases, and 16 bases separated the two germline ends. TCR alpha and beta CDR3 regions were amplified from RNA using iRepertoire nested multiplex PCR. TCRdb recomputed calls from the multiplex PCR reads with MiXCR, one row per CDR3 protein. The data show about 3,000 distinct CDR3 sequences, 17% seen once. Specimen: glioma tissue, nonneoplastic brain tissue, or PBMCs (not recorded which). The TCR originated in a human donor with low-grade glioma or glioblastoma, undergoing nonglioma brain surgery, or in good health (not recorded which). The chain carries TRBV7-2 and TRBJ1-5; possibly TRBD1 for D (6 bases). CDR3 residues: CASSSYPGQNSNQPQHF. The DNA for the CDR3 is TGTGCCAGCAGCTCTTACCCTGGACAGAATAGCAATCAGCCCCAGCATTTT. Complete variable domain (other parts from reference TRBV7-2 and TRBJ1-5): GAGVSQSPSNKVTEKGKDVELRCDPISGHTALYWYRQSLGQGLEFLIYFQGNSAPDKSGLPSDRFSAERTGGSVSTLTIQRTQQEDSAVYLCASSSYPGQNSNQPQHFGDGTRLSIL.